The subject of this entry is one T cell receptor beta chain. Its antigen is not identified. This likely reflects a read error, since a far larger clone is one base away. Other DNA sequences within the sample encode an identical CDR3. This sample is drawn from a study of T cell clones after liver transplantation. Study-wide background: At least one year of complete immunosuppression withdrawal without enzymes over twice normal defined tolerance. Regarding the study as a whole: A larger donor-reactive than third-party decline suggested partial antigen-specific deletion. Circulating graft-donor-reactive CD4 TCRbeta sequences fell significantly post-transplant in 5 of 8 subjects.

Only in-frame clones appear in the TCRdb table, and some are missing; sequencing was by immunoSEQ multiplex PCR. The sample consists of roughly 2,000 clones, under 25% of them appearing once. Alloreactive TCRbeta sequences came from sequencing proliferating CFSE-low cells in the MLR. This sequence originates from a human patient who received a liver transplant. Some T cells may have originated in the graft donor. The sequenced sample was CD8+ T cells from cultured PBMCs.

The CDR3 coding sequence is TGTGCCAGCAGTTTATCCGCGGTGTTGGAGCAGTACTTC. Translated: CASSLSAVLEQYF. This sequence joins TRBV28 and TRBJ2-7; D remains unclear. The germline gives CDR1 MDHEN, CDR2 SYDVKM. Deletions cut 1 base from V and 7 bases from J, with 11 bases between. This CDR3 contains 13 residues.